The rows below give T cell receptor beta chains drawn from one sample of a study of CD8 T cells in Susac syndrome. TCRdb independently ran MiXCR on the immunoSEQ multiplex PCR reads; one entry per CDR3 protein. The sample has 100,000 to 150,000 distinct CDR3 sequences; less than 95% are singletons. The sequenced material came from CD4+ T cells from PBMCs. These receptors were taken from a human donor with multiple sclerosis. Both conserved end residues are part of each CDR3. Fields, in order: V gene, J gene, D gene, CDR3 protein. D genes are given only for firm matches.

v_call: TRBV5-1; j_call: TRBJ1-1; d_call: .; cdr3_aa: CASSFWGRIRPTEAFF
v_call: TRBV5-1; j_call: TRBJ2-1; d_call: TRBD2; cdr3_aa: CASSLAASGDNEQFF
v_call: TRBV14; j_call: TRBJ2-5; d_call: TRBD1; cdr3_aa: CASSPLTGGASKETQYF
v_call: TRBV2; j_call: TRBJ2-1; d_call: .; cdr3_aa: CASSETGRDLSREQFF
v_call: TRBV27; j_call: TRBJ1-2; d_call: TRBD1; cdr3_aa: CASSFSTGKYGYTF
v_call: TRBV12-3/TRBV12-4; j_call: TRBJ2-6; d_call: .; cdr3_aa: CASSLQVGGSGANVLTF
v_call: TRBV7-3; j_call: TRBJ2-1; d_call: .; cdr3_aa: CASSFDRFGEQFF
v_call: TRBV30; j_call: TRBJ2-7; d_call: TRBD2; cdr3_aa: CAWSGRSEASGSESSYEQYF
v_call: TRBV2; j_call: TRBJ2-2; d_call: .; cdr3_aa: CASMQGPGPGELFF
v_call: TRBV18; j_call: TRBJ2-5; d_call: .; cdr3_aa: CASSPIIGVEETQYF
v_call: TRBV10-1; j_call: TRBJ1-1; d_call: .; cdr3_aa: CASSQVGSTEAFF
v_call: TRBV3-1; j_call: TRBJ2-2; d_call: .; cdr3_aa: CASSHNPGSTNTGELFF
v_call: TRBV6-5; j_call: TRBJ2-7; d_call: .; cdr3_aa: CASRRTFDYEQYF
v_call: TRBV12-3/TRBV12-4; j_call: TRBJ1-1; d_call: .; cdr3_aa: CASSSDKDEAFF
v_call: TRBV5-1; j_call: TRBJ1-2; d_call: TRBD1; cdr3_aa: CASRILTGNYGYTF
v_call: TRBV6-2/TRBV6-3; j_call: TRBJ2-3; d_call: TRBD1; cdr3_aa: CASRRGQGPDTQYF
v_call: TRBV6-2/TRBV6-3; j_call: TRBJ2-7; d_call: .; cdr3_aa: CASKGGDYEQYF
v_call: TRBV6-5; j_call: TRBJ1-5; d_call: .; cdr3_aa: CASMGSAPDGPQHF
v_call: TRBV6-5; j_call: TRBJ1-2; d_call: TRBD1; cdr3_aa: CASSYSTGQVDGYTF
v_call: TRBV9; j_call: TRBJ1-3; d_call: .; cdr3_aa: CASSVGADSGNTIYF
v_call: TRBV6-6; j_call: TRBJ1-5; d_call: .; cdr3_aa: CASSLRINQPQHF
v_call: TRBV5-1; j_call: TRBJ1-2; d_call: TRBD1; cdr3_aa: CASSPGDRGYYGYTF
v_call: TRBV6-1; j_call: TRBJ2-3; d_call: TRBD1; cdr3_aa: CASSAPGNRGQSSTDTQYF
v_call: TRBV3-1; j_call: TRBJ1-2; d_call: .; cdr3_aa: CASSQRAYGYTF
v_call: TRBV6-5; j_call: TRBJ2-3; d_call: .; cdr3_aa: CASSYSGDGRDTQYF
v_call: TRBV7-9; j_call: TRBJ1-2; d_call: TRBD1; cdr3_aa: CASSGGVQGDYGYTF
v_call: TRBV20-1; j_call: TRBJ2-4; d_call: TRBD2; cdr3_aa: CSAREPSGGAKNIQYF
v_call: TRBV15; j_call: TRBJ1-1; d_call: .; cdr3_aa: CATSRVENTEAFF
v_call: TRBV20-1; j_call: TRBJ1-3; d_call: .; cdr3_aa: CSATPQSLPSGNTIYF
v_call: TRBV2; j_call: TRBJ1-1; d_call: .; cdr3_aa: CASRMELSGNTEAFF
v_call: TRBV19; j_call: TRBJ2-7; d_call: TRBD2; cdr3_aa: CASTSSGSSYEQYF
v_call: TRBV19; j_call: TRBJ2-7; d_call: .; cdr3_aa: CASSSPRYEQYF
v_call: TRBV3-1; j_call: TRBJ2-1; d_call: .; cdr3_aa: CASSPHGDRGYNEQFF
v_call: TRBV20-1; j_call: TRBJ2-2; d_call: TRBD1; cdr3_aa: CSARGQGASGELFF
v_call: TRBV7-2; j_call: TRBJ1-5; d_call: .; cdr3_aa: CASSLAGGFGDPQHF
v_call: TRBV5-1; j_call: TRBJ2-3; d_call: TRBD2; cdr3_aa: CASSLEAPGLAPGGYF
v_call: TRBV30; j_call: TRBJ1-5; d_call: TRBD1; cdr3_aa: CAWSVQGTAGGPQHF
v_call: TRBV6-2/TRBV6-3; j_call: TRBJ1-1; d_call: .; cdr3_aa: CASSYPNTEAFF
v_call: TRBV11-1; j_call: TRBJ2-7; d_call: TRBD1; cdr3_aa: CASSSRQGSSYEQYF
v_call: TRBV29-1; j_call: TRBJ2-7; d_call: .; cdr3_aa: CSVAEGTYEQYF
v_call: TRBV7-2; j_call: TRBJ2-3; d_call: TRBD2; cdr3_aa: CASSPGTSGRTDTQYF
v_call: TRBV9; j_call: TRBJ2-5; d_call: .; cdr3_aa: CASSVVSGFQETQYF
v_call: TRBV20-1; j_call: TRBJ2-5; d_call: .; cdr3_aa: CSAEGTGETQYF
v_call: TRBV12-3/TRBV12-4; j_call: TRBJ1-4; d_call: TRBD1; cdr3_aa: CASRGQRINEKLFF
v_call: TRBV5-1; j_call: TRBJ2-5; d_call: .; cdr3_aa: CASSSVETQYF
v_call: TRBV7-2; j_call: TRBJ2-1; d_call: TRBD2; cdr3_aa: CASRTSGRASEQFF
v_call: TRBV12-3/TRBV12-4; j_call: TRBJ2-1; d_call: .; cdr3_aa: CASRPRFNEQFF
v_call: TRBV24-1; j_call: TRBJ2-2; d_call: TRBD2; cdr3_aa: CATEREESGELFF
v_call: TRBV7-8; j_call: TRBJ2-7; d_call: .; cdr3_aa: CASSLLPGQTYEQYF
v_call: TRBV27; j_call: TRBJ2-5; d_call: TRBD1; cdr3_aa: CASSRGLQETQYF
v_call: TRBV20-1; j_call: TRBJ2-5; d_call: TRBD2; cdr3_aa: CSAGLAGGRETQYF
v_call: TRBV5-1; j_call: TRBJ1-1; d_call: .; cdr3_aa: CASSLAGPQNTEAFF
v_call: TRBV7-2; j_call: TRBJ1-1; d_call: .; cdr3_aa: CASRPGPGNTEAFF
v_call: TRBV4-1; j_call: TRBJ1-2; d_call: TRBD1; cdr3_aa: CASSLGQGAVGGYTF
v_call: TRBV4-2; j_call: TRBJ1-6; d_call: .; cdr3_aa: CASSHLRGSSPLHF
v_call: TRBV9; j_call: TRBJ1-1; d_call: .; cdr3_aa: CASSRAGDNTEAFF
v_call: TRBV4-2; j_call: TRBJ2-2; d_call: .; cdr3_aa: CASRPDRTGELFF
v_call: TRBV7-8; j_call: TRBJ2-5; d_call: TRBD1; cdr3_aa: CASSPPGTGRVETQYF
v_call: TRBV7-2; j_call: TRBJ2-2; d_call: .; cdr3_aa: CASSSPLQKELFF
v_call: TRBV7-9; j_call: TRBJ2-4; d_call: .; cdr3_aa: CASSPGTIQYF